The clone carrying this TCR beta chain appeared a few times. The data derive from a study of blood T cells in healthy people across ages. CDR1 and CDR2 from the germline V gene are SGHTA and FQGNSA. Trimming stripped 1 base from V and 2 bases from J, with 9 bases between. CDR3 length equals 14 residues. Using a J-beta primer mix together with a sample-barcoded 5' primer, a second PCR was run for 7 to 11 cycles. TCRdb re-called the 5' RACE reads through MiXCR, storing one row per CDR3 protein. Here the sample spans fewer than 2 million distinct CDR3 sequences, about 39% being singletons. The genes are TRBV7-2 and TRBJ2-7, with unresolved D. Sequenced input: blood. The clonotype comes from a human donor in good health. The CDR3 spells CASSLVHGTYEQYF. As DNA, the CDR3 is TGTGCCAGCAGCTTAGTGCACGGTACCTACGAGCAGTACTTC.